The rows below give T cell receptor beta chains drawn from one sample of a study of T cells after yellow fever vaccination. TCRdb re-derived calls from the 5' RACE reads in MiXCR, one entry per CDR3 protein. The table records 250,000 to 400,000 distinct CDR3 sequences, around 4.5% of them present only once. The starting material was PBMCs, obtained 15 days after the yellow fever booster vaccination. All receptors derive from a man aged 18 to 30 who received the YFV17D yellow fever vaccine. Each CDR3 is given with its conserved first and last residue. A D gene is named only where the DNA matches it firmly. Not all rows give a size; the values are once, few, many and, for expanded clones, a class.

J gene,V gene,CDR3 length,clone size,D gene,CDR3 protein,CDR3 DNA
TRBJ2-2,TRBV7-2,16,many,-,CASSLPSITNTGELFF,TGTGCCAGCAGCTTACCCTCGATTACGAACACCGGGGAGCTGTTTTTT
TRBJ2-3,TRBV20-1,15,few,TRBD2,CSARDGGGVADTQYF,TGCAGTGCTAGAGATGGCGGGGGGGTGGCAGATACGCAGTATTTT
TRBJ2-1,TRBV10-3,16,many,-,CAISDPLTGQYNEQFF,TGTGCCATCAGTGATCCTTTAACGGGGCAATACAATGAGCAGTTCTTC
TRBJ1-1,TRBV27,15,few,TRBD1,CASTVRRGQNTEAFF,TGTGCCAGCACCGTCCGCAGGGGGCAGAACACTGAAGCTTTCTTT
TRBJ2-7,TRBV7-2,12,many,-,CASSFLPSEQYF,TGTGCCAGCAGCTTTCTCCCGTCCGAGCAGTACTTC
TRBJ1-1,TRBV18,15,few,TRBD1,CASSPGTGTNTEAFF,TGTGCCAGCTCACCAGGGACAGGGACTAACACTGAAGCTTTCTTT
TRBJ2-3,TRBV7-9,15,few,-,CASSPRGSYTDTQYF,TGTGCCAGCAGCCCCCGGGGCAGTTACACAGATACGCAGTATTTT
TRBJ2-5,TRBV7-2,14,many,TRBD2,CASSLSSGGETQYF,TGTGCCAGCAGCTTATCTAGCGGGGGTGAGACCCAGTACTTC
TRBJ2-3,TRBV4-1,15,many,-,CASSQDRLLTDTQYF,TGCGCCAGCAGCCAAGATCGACTACTCACAGATACGCAGTATTTT
TRBJ1-1,TRBV5-8,14,-,-,CASSRGRTVTEAFF,TGTGCCAGCAGCCGAGGACGGACCGTCACTGAAGCTTTCTTT
TRBJ2-3,TRBV11-2,16,-,-,CASSYYPGGHTDTQYF,TGTGCCAGCAGTTATTACCCCGGGGGGCATACAGATACGCAGTATTTT
TRBJ2-1,TRBV5-4,12,-,-,CASTSSSTEQFF,TGTGCCAGCACGTCTAGCAGCACTGAGCAGTTCTTC
TRBJ2-4,TRBV2,15,few,-,CASTDLGLGENIQYF,TGTGCCAGCACCGACCTGGGGTTAGGGGAAAACATTCAGTACTTC
TRBJ2-5,TRBV5-4,12,-,-,CASHLGEETQYF,TGTGCCAGCCACCTCGGCGAGGAGACCCAGTACTTC
TRBJ2-5,TRBV25-1,11,-,-,CASSEYQTQYF,TGTGCCAGCAGTGAATACCAGACCCAGTACTTC
TRBJ2-3,TRBV10-3,16,-,TRBD2,CAISEGVAGITDTQYF,TGTGCCATCAGTGAGGGAGTAGCGGGGATCACAGATACGCAGTATTTT
TRBJ1-1,TRBV6-5,17,few,-,CASSYSVTPSPNTEAFF,TGTGCCAGCAGTTACTCTGTAACCCCATCGCCGAACACTGAAGCTTTCTTT
TRBJ1-6,TRBV6-2/TRBV6-3,13,many,-,CASSYGRNSPLHF,TGTGCCAGCAGTTATGGTAGAAATTCACCCCTCCACTTT
TRBJ2-3,TRBV5-1,14,-,-,CASRSGERSDTQYF,TGCGCCAGCCGATCAGGGGAGAGGTCAGATACGCAGTATTTT
TRBJ2-2,TRBV6-5,15,many,TRBD1,CASSSGQGVIGELFF,TGTGCCAGCAGCAGTGGACAGGGGGTAATAGGGGAGCTGTTTTTT
TRBJ2-7,TRBV29-1,12,many,-,CSVVVAAYEQYF,TGCAGCGTTGTAGTTGCCGCCTACGAGCAGTACTTC
TRBJ1-2,TRBV19,16,-,TRBD1,CASSPLAPTGLYGYTF,TGTGCCAGTAGTCCCCTCGCTCCGACAGGGCTCTATGGCTACACCTTC
TRBJ2-3,TRBV24-1,14,many,-,CATSQDSSTDTQYF,TGTGCCACCAGTCAGGACAGCAGCACAGATACGCAGTATTTT
TRBJ2-5,TRBV7-2,13,few,-,CASSLGDRETQYF,TGTGCCAGCAGCTTGGGGGATCGGGAGACCCAGTACTTC
TRBJ1-2,TRBV3-1,14,few,-,CASSPRRQAYGYTF,TGTGCCAGCAGCCCCCGGAGACAAGCTTATGGCTACACCTTC
TRBJ1-1,TRBV5-1,13,many,TRBD1,CASSLGDRGQAFF,TGCGCCAGCAGCTTGGGGGACAGGGGGCAAGCTTTCTTT
TRBJ2-1,TRBV7-9,17,many,-,CATTDEGLRGSYNEQFF,TGTGCCACCACCGACGAGGGTTTAAGGGGCTCCTACAATGAGCAGTTCTTC
TRBJ2-7,TRBV20-1,18,-,TRBD1,CSARQLAGQGPGSYEQYF,TGCAGTGCTAGACAGCTCGCGGGACAGGGCCCGGGCTCCTACGAGCAGTACTTC
TRBJ1-3,TRBV11-2,14,many,-,CASSRQSSGNTIYF,TGTGCCAGCAGCCGACAGAGCTCTGGAAACACCATATATTTT
TRBJ2-7,TRBV5-1,13,many,TRBD2,CASSTPGGDEQYF,TGCGCCAGCAGCACGCCCGGGGGGGACGAGCAGTACTTC
TRBJ1-2,TRBV12-3/TRBV12-4,12,many,-,CASSFLTHGYTF,TGTGCCAGCAGTTTTCTGACCCATGGCTACACCTTC
TRBJ2-2,TRBV7-2,14,-,-,CASSAIGGEWELFF,TGTGCCAGCAGCGCAATCGGGGGCGAGTGGGAGCTGTTTTTT
TRBJ2-3,TRBV5-1,14,-,TRBD1,CASSPDRGQDTQYF,TGCGCCAGCAGCCCCGACAGGGGGCAAGATACGCAGTATTTT
TRBJ2-3,TRBV24-1,15,-,TRBD1,CATTPGTGDTDTQYF,TGTGCCACCACTCCTGGGACAGGGGACACAGATACGCAGTATTTT
TRBJ1-1,TRBV3-1,15,few,TRBD1,CASSPTWTGNTEAFF,TGTGCCAGCAGCCCAACCTGGACAGGGAACACTGAAGCTTTCTTT
TRBJ1-6,TRBV7-2,15,many,-,CASSLLGGGNSPLHF,TGTGCCAGCAGCTTATTGGGGGGCGGAAATTCACCCCTCCACTTT
TRBJ1-1,TRBV5-1,15,-,TRBD1,CASSRWAGTGYRVFF,TGCGCCAGCAGCAGATGGGCCGGGACAGGGTACCGCGTTTTCTTT
TRBJ2-7,TRBV20-1,14,many,TRBD2,CSAVPRGKAYEQYF,TGCAGTGCTGTTCCGCGGGGGAAAGCCTACGAGCAGTACTTC
TRBJ2-7,TRBV7-9,17,few,TRBD1,CASSYRGGQGEAYEQYF,TGTGCCAGCAGCTACCGGGGGGGACAGGGGGAAGCCTACGAGCAGTACTTC
TRBJ2-1,TRBV7-2,18,-,TRBD1,CASSLAAHGGQAYNEQFF,TGTGCCAGCAGCTTAGCGGCCCACGGGGGACAGGCCTACAATGAGCAGTTCTTC
TRBJ2-1,TRBV28,16,many,TRBD2,CASSLAGGEPTNEQFF,TGTGCCAGCAGTTTAGCGGGGGGGGAACCAACTAATGAGCAGTTCTTC
TRBJ1-4,TRBV11-2,14,many,-,CASSLGQGNEKLFF,TGTGCCAGCAGCTTAGGGCAGGGTAATGAAAAACTGTTTTTT
TRBJ2-7,TRBV20-1,13,few,TRBD1,CSALTGESYEQYF,TGCAGTGCTTTGACAGGGGAATCTTACGAGCAGTACTTC
TRBJ2-7,TRBV5-4,13,-,-,CASSFVPTYEQYF,TGTGCCAGCAGCTTCGTCCCGACCTACGAGCAGTACTTC
TRBJ1-2,TRBV25-1,16,few,TRBD1,CASSDEPRTGKEGYTF,TGTGCCAGCAGTGACGAACCCAGGACAGGGAAGGAAGGCTACACCTTC